Given below is one T cell receptor beta chain in context. Its antigen is currently unknown. The multiple sclerosis control cohort comprised treatment-naive individuals presenting with stable or active relapsing-remitting disease. Negative isolation yielded CD4+ and CD8+ T cells, and FACS enriched TEMRA cells. A quantity of about 0.5 to 1 ug RNA underwent reverse transcription using random hexamers. The authors amplified TCR beta CDR3 across 54 Vbeta and 13 Jbeta using immunoSEQ multiplex PCR. TCRdb re-called the immunoSEQ multiplex PCR reads with MiXCR, one entry per CDR3 protein. Of about 180,000 distinct CDR3 sequences listed, roughly 96% were seen once; the top ten hold 0.15% to 0.2%. The data stem from a study of CD8 T cells in Susac syndrome. Notes on the study in general: The authors acknowledged that their TCR sequencing and HLA analysis involved a relatively small number of individuals.

There are 15 residues in the CDR3. Germline V CDR1 and CDR2: MDHEN, SYDVKM. Trimming took off 6 bases at V and 4 bases at J, with 19 bases between the two ends. The V gene is TRBV28, the J gene TRBJ2-7; perhaps TRBD2 as D (5 bases). The sequence was obtained from a human donor with multiple sclerosis. The sequenced sample consisted of CD8+ T cells from PBMCs. In DNA form, the CDR3 reads TGTGCCAGCAGCCCCGTGGACCGGGAATTGTACGAGCAGTACTTC. Translated: CASSPVDRELYEQYF. The whole variable domain, filled in from reference TRBV28 and TRBJ2-7, reads DVKVTQSSRYLVKRTGEKVFLECVQDMDHENMFWYRQDPGLGLRLIYFSYDVKMKEKGDIPEGYSVSREKKERFSLILESASTNQTSMYLCASSPVDRELYEQYFGPGTRLTVT.